The clone carrying this T cell receptor beta chain has ten or more counts. Its antigen remains unknown. TCRdb analysed the 5' RACE reads with MiXCR anew, one entry per CDR3 protein. The sample has roughly 51,000 distinct CDR3 sequences; 7% to 8% are singletons. This sample was taken from a study of T-cell memory formation after mild COVID-19. Study-wide results and limits: A second wave of clones peaked on day 37, and their SARS-CoV-2 specificity went unconfirmed. The CD4+ clones that contracted clustered mainly within CM and EM, and the CD8+ clones concentrated in EMRA.

CDR3 length equals 12 residues. Germline V gene data show CDR1 as LGHDT and CDR2 as YNNKEL (reference sequence). Trimming took 4 bases from V and 3 from J, leaving 4 bases between them. This receptor was taken from a man younger than 35 who had mild COVID-19 (a few samples of this study predate the infection). Cell type and time point are not known. Sequenced: PBMCs or a T cell subset sorted from them (not recorded which). The chain couples TRBV3-1 to TRBJ2-1; D is ambiguous. In DNA form, the CDR3 reads TGTGCCAGCAGCCCGCGCTACAATGAGCAGTTCTTC. As protein: CASSPRYNEQFF.